Below, 28 T cell receptor beta chains from the same sample are listed, as sequenced in a study of T cell repertoires in cytomegalovirus infection. Their antigens remain unidentified. MiXCR, applied by TCRdb to the reads, yields one record per CDR3 protein. This sample carries around 710,000 distinct CDR3 sequences, about 29% of them seen once, and the ten largest clones take around 12%. The input for sequencing was cultured CD8+ T cells from PBMCs, taken from culture after CMV antigen stimulation. The source is a human donor in good health (CMV status not recorded). Some clones in this sample may be carry-over from other donors' samples.

This clonotype was observed a few times. V is TRBV27 and J is TRBJ2-1; 7 bases map to TRBD2. The CDR3 consists of 16 residues. CDR1 MNHEY and CDR2 SMNVEV come from the germline V gene (reference sequence). V trimming: 3 bases; J trimming: 4 bases; junction bases outside the gene matches: 9. The CDR3 DNA is TGTGCCAGCAGTTTTCCGGGCGGGGGTCCGTACAATGAGCAGTTCTTC. Its protein product is CASSFPGGGPYNEQFF.

This clonotype was counted ten times or more. This rearrangement joins TRBV2 to TRBJ1-1; D ambiguous. CDR1 and CDR2 (germline): SNHLY, FYNNEI. The CDR3 has 12 residues. Between the trimmed V and J ends, which lost 8 bases and 0 bases, there was a span of 7 bases. CDR3 DNA sequence: TGTGCCAGCGGACGGCTGAACACTGAAGCTTTCTTT. Encoded protein: CASGRLNTEAFF.

There are many counts of this clonotype. The chain joins TRBV7-6 to TRBJ2-2; TRBD2 is a possible D gene (6 bases). The CDR3 has 17 amino acids. Trimming pared 5 bases from V and 6 bases from J, leaving 22 bases between. The V gene's germline CDR1 is SGHVS and CDR2 FNYEAQ. CDR3 residues: CASSHSGREGFAGELFF. The CDR3 region has the DNA TGTGCCAGCAGCCATAGCGGCAGGGAAGGGTTCGCCGGGGAGCTGTTTTTT.

This clonotype appeared many times. V is TRBV7-2 and J is TRBJ2-3; tentatively, D is TRBD1 (7 bases). This CDR3 has 14 amino acids. Looked up from germline, CDR1 is SGHTA and CDR2 is FQGNSA. With 5 bases removed from V and 2 bases from J, the gap between germline ends came to 11 bases. CDR3 amino acids: CASSPGGFTDTQYF. DNA for the CDR3: TGTGCCAGCAGCCCAGGGGGGTTCACAGATACGCAGTATTTT.

This chain links TRBV14 with TRBJ2-7; 9 bases align to TRBD1. This CDR3 has 17 amino acids. The V gene's germline CDR1 is SGHDN and CDR2 FVKESK. V lost 4 bases, J lost 0 bases, and 10 bases stayed unmatched. This CDR3 is CASSPPSGTGRSYEQYF. The DNA for the CDR3 is TGTGCCAGCAGCCCCCCCTCCGGGACAGGGCGCTCCTACGAGCAGTACTTC.

In its sample, this clonotype was seen a few times. This rearrangement joins TRBV6-1 to TRBJ2-7, with 7 bases fitting TRBD1. J lost 1 base, V lost 2 bases, and 5 bases had no gene match. This CDR3 contains 15 residues. The germline V gene has CDR1 MNHNS and CDR2 SASEGT. The CDR3 bases are TGTGCCAGCAGTGAAATCGGGACAGTATCCTACGAGCAGTACTTC. Amino acids: CASSEIGTVSYEQYF.

This clonotype has more than one count but fewer than ten. The chain joins TRBV12-3 or TRBV12-4 to TRBJ1-6; D remains ambiguous. CDR3 size: 14 residues. Trimming took off 5 bases at V and 5 bases at J, with 10 bases between the two ends. Here the CDR3 reads CASSITEDNSPLHF. As DNA, the CDR3 is TGTGCCAGCAGTATCACAGAGGATAATTCACCCCTCCACTTT.

This clonotype occurred a few times. This chain connects TRBV6-1 to TRBJ2-7; TRBD1 matches 7 bases. J lost 3 bases, V lost 6 bases, and 5 bases had no gene match. Germline values: CDR1 MNHNS, CDR2 SASEGT. This CDR3 has 13 residues. The CDR3 region is CASSPNRGYEQYF. CDR3 coding DNA: TGTGCCAGCAGCCCCAACAGGGGCTACGAGCAGTACTTC.

The V gene is TRBV6-8, the J gene TRBJ2-7, with 7 nucleotides matching TRBD1. In germline, CDR1 is MNHGY, CDR2 SAAAGT. The ends lost 0 bases at V and 6 bases at J; junction bases unmatched: 2. This CDR3 is built from 13 residues. CDR3 bases: TGTGCCAGCAGTTACTCAAAGGGGGCCGAGCAGTACGTC. Amino acids: CASSYSKGAEQYV.

Worth noting for this clonotype: At one end the junction does not follow the germline gene, possibly because of a read error. The chain recombines TRBV11-3 with TRBJ1-1; D gene uncertain. The CDR3 totals 13 residues. Germline assignment: CDR1 SGHNT and CDR2 YENEEA. The CDR3 nucleotides are TGTGTCAGCAGCTGGGCCGAGAACACTGAAGCTTTCTTT. It translates to CVSSWAENTEAFF.

This clonotype was counted many times. The chain couples TRBV5-8 to TRBJ2-7; possibly TRBD1 for D (5 bases). Germline CDR1 is SGHTS and CDR2 is YDEGEE. This CDR3 is 12 amino acids long. Trimming took 4 bases from V and 4 from J, leaving 9 bases between them. The CDR3 DNA reads TGTGCCAGCAGCAACAGGTGGTACGAGCAGTACGTC. Translating gives CASSNRWYEQYV.

This clonotype was seen a few times. The chain combines TRBV6-5 with TRBJ2-5, with D perhaps matching TRBD2 (7 bases). The CDR3 loop spans 14 amino acids. The germline V gene encodes CDR1 MNHEY and CDR2 SVGAGI. Trimming removed 4 bases at V and 5 bases at J, with 14 bases between. The CDR3 sequence is CASSFLGGAETQYF. CDR3 bases: TGTGCCAGCAGTTTCCTGGGGGGGGCTGAGACCCAGTACTTC.

This clonotype was seen a few times. This rearrangement joins TRBV7-6 to TRBJ2-1; no clear D gene. This CDR3 spans 11 amino acids. Between the trimmed V and J ends, which lost 1 base and 15 bases, there was a span of 10 bases. Germline-derived CDR1 and CDR2 are SGHVS and FNYEAQ. The CDR3 sequence: CASSLGPLAFF. The DNA of the CDR3 is TGTGCCAGCAGCTTAGGCCCGTTGGCGTTCTTC.

The genes are TRBV6-1 and TRBJ2-1; D tentatively fits TRBD1 or TRBD2 (5 bases each). CDR3 length: 21 amino acids. CDR1 is MNHNS and CDR2 is SASEGT in the germline V gene. V lost 3 bases to trimming and J lost 11 bases, with 38 bases between them. The CDR3 loop reads CASSEMGPSNYEGRVGWKQFF. The CDR3 DNA sequence: TGTGCCAGCAGTGAGATGGGACCCAGTAACTATGAAGGCAGGGTGGGTTGGAAGCAGTTCTTC.

This clonotype occurred a few times. The rearrangement uses TRBV19 and TRBJ1-5; D is ambiguous. CDR3 size: 15 residues. With 3 bases removed from V and 4 bases from J, the gap between germline ends came to 13 bases. Germline lookup yields CDR1 LNHDA and CDR2 SQIVND (reference sequence). The CDR3 bases are TGTGCCAGTAGTATGTGGGGATTTGGGAATCAGCCCCAGCATTTT. It yields the protein CASSMWGFGNQPQHF.

The chain joins TRBV5-1 to TRBJ2-2; unclear D gene. From germline, CDR1 is SGHRS and CDR2 YFSETQ. The CDR3 has 16 amino acids. V was shortened by 0 bases and J by 1 base, with 10 bases between the two germline ends. CDR3 protein: CASSLAVAGNTGELFF. The CDR3 bases are TGCGCCAGCAGCTTGGCTGTCGCAGGGAACACCGGGGAGCTGTTTTTT.

The chain links TRBV27 to TRBJ2-5; D is possibly TRBD2 (6 bases). The CDR3 loop spans 14 amino acids. V was trimmed by 1 base and J by 4 bases, leaving 10 bases between them. Germline CDR1 reads MNHEY; CDR2 reads SMNVEV (reference sequence). The CDR3 DNA sequence: TGTGCCAGCAGTTTATTCGGGGGAATAGAGACCCAGTACTTC. This codes for CASSLFGGIETQYF.

The V call is TRBV10-2, the J call TRBJ2-7, with a weak D call TRBD1 (5 bases). Germline V CDR1 and CDR2: WSHSY, SAAADI. The CDR3 totals 15 residues. Trimming pared 3 bases from V and 3 bases from J, leaving 15 bases between. CDR3 bases: TGCGCCAGCAGTGAACCGGACATGGTTGGCTACGAGCAGTACTTC. Translation: CASSEPDMVGYEQYF.

The chain joins TRBV29-1 to TRBJ2-7; D is possibly TRBD1 (6 bases). Germline V gene sequence: CDR1 SQVTM, CDR2 ANQGSEA. Trimming pared 6 bases from V and 3 bases from J, leaving 9 bases between. The CDR3 consists of 11 residues. CDR3 sequence reads: CSVAGDYEQYF. The CDR3 region has the DNA TGCAGCGTGGCAGGGGACTACGAGCAGTACTTC.

The chain joins TRBV20-1 to TRBJ2-1; TRBD1 might be the D (6 bases). V shed 6 bases and J shed 1 base, with 19 bases lying between them. This CDR3 contains 16 residues. The germline CDR1 and CDR2 sequences are DFQATT and SNEGSKA (reference sequence). As DNA, the CDR3 is TGCAGTGCCCAGGACAGATCGGGGTTATCCTACAATGAGCAGTTCTTC. It codes for CSAQDRSGLSYNEQFF.

This clonotype turned up a few times. The rearrangement joins TRBV6-4 to TRBJ2-7; unclear D gene. The CDR3 is 10 residues long. The germline gives CDR1 MRHNA, CDR2 SNTAGT. The V end lost 6 bases, the J end lost 12 bases, and 12 bases lay between the germline ends. The CDR3 sequence is CASRVRVGYV. The CDR3 DNA follows: TGTGCCAGCAGGGTACGGGTCGGGTACGTC.

As for this clonotype: A single base separates this from a much larger clone, so it may be a read error. This chain's CDR3 is CVSRHREPPLSTEAFF. The CDR3 DNA reads as TGTGTCAGCAGGCACAGGGAGCCACCATTGAGCACTGAAGCTTTCTTT. V and J are TRBV7-6 and TRBJ1-1; D is possibly TRBD1 (6 bases). The CDR3 contains 16 residues. CDR1 is SGHVS, CDR2 FNYEAQ, per germline.

A few counts support this clonotype. The chain joins TRBV7-9 to TRBJ2-6, with 7 bases fitting TRBD1. The CDR3 covers 19 residues. Trimming cost V 3 bases and J 1 base; bases outside gene matches: 12. Germline V gives CDR1 SEHNR, CDR2 FQNEAQ (reference sequence). The CDR3 DNA follows: TGTGCCAGCAGCTTCCCTCGAGAAGTACAGGGGTCTGGGGCCAACGTCCTGACTTTC. It translates to CASSFPREVQGSGANVLTF.

The V gene is TRBV4-3, the J gene TRBJ2-1, with 8 bases matching TRBD2. The V gene's germline CDR1 is LGHNA and CDR2 YSLEER. The CDR3 totals 15 residues. The V and J ends lost 0 bases and 6 bases, in that order; junction bases with no gene match: 4. DNA for the CDR3: TGCGCCAGCAGCCAAGATGCACTAGCGGTCAATGAGCAGTTCTTC. Translated: CASSQDALAVNEQFF.

V and J are TRBV6-6 and TRBJ2-1; weak D call: TRBD1 (6 bases). V was shortened by 6 bases and J by 0 bases, with 12 bases between the two germline ends. The length of the CDR3 is 15 residues. Germline V gives CDR1 MNHNY, CDR2 SVGAGI (reference sequence). CDR3 region: CASRRGSTSYNEQFF. The DNA of the CDR3 is TGTGCCAGCAGAAGGGGGAGTACCTCCTACAATGAGCAGTTCTTC.

This clonotype has a count of ten or more. The V gene is TRBV7-8, the J gene TRBJ1-2, with 7 bases matching TRBD1. The CDR3 consists of 14 residues. V was clipped by 1 base and J by 6 bases; unmatched bases: 5. Per germline, CDR1 SGHVS and CDR2 FQNEAQ. In nucleotides, the CDR3 is TGTGCCAGCAGCTTAGTGGCAGGGGGTCATGGCTACACCTTC. As protein: CASSLVAGGHGYTF.

This clonotype came up a few times. V and J are TRBV28 and TRBJ1-2; D might be TRBD1 (5 bases). Germline CDR1 and CDR2: MDHEN and SYDVKM. This CDR3 contains 17 residues. The V and J ends lost 6 bases and 8 bases respectively, with 28 bases between them. The CDR3 sequence: CASSLRRQGRLDGGYTF. The CDR3 DNA follows: TGTGCCAGCAGCCTCCGGAGGCAGGGTCGCCTGGATGGAGGCTACACCTTC.

The chain is built from TRBV24-1 and TRBJ2-1; TRBD1 aligns across 7 bases. The germline CDR1 and CDR2 sequences are KGHDR and SFDVKD. Germline trimming cut 7 bases from V and 4 bases from J; bases unmatched to any gene: 12. The CDR3 is 16 amino acids. CDR3 in amino acids: CATSESDRVGYNEQFF. CDR3 DNA sequence: TGTGCCACCAGCGAGAGTGACAGGGTAGGGTACAATGAGCAGTTCTTC.